Listed below are T cell receptor beta chains from one sample, sequenced in a study of PD-L1 blockade in urothelial cancer. TCRdb keeps only in-frame clones here, not all; method: immunoSEQ multiplex PCR. The sample holds about 95,000 clones, 90% seen once. Here the sequenced sample was PBMCs, taken around atezolizumab (anti-PD-L1) treatment. These receptors were taken from a man aged 60-69 years with urothelial cancer. Each CDR3 is given with its conserved first and last residue. The D gene is left open where the match is weak. Clone size, where shown, is once, few, many, or a class for clones that have expanded.

d_call: NA
j_call: TRBJ2-3
clone_size: once
cdr3_length: 16
v_call: TRBV6-5
cdr3_aa: CASSYSGAQNTDTQYF
cdr3_nt: TGTGCCAGCAGTTACTCGGGGGCGCAGAACACAGATACGCAGTATTTT

d_call: NA
j_call: TRBJ1-3
clone_size: NA
cdr3_length: 17
v_call: TRBV12-1
cdr3_aa: CASSSNGQQQARNTIYF
cdr3_nt: TGTGCCAGCAGCTCGAATGGACAGCAACAGGCGAGAAACACCATATATTTT

d_call: NA
j_call: TRBJ1-4
clone_size: NA
cdr3_length: 14
v_call: TRBV30
cdr3_aa: CAWSGGGYNEKLFF
cdr3_nt: TGTGCCTGGAGTGGAGGAGGGTATAATGAAAAACTGTTTTTT

d_call: TRBD2
j_call: TRBJ2-2
clone_size: NA
cdr3_length: 16
v_call: TRBV7-2
cdr3_aa: CASSLFSGRGTGELFF
cdr3_nt: TGTGCCAGCAGCTTGTTTAGCGGGAGGGGCACCGGGGAGCTGTTTTTT

d_call: TRBD1
j_call: TRBJ2-5
clone_size: once
cdr3_length: 14
v_call: TRBV5-4
cdr3_aa: CASSLADREETQYF
cdr3_nt: TGTGCCAGCAGCTTGGCGGACAGGGAAGAGACCCAGTACTTC

d_call: TRBD2
j_call: TRBJ2-7
clone_size: NA
cdr3_length: 15
v_call: TRBV10-3
cdr3_aa: CAISGGGVSSYEQYF
cdr3_nt: TGTGCCATCAGTGGCGGGGGGGTTAGCTCCTACGAGCAGTACTTC

d_call: NA
j_call: TRBJ2-7
clone_size: NA
cdr3_length: 12
v_call: TRBV14
cdr3_aa: CASSSRGLLPIF
cdr3_nt: TGTGCCAGCAGCTCGAGGGGACTCCTTCCCATCTTC

d_call: NA
j_call: TRBJ2-3
clone_size: NA
cdr3_length: 13
v_call: TRBV19
cdr3_aa: CASSITGSDTQYF
cdr3_nt: TGTGCCAGTAGTATTACCGGGTCAGATACGCAGTATTTT

d_call: NA
j_call: TRBJ1-5
clone_size: NA
cdr3_length: 13
v_call: TRBV27
cdr3_aa: CASSLSAELPQHF
cdr3_nt: TGTGCCAGCAGTTTATCGGCGGAATTGCCCCAGCATTTT

d_call: NA
j_call: TRBJ2-3
clone_size: NA
cdr3_length: 10
v_call: TRBV10-2
cdr3_aa: CAAGPDTQYF
cdr3_nt: TGCGCCGCTGGGCCAGATACGCAGTATTTT

d_call: NA
j_call: TRBJ2-2
clone_size: NA
cdr3_length: 20
v_call: TRBV21-1
cdr3_aa: CASSNGTSGGAIWLTGELFF
cdr3_nt: TGTGCCAGCAGCAATGGGACTAGCGGGGGGGCCATATGGCTCACCGGGGAGCTGTTTTTT

d_call: TRBD1
j_call: TRBJ2-7
clone_size: NA
cdr3_length: 13
v_call: TRBV19
cdr3_aa: CASSSGTGYEQYF
cdr3_nt: TGTGCCAGTAGTTCAGGGACAGGGTACGAGCAGTACTTC

d_call: NA
j_call: TRBJ1-1
clone_size: NA
cdr3_length: 15
v_call: TRBV19
cdr3_aa: CASSPRVLVNTEAFF
cdr3_nt: TGTGCCAGTAGTCCCCGGGTCTTGGTGAACACTGAAGCTTTCTTT

d_call: NA
j_call: TRBJ2-5
clone_size: NA
cdr3_length: 13
v_call: TRBV19
cdr3_aa: CASSIAIEETQYF
cdr3_nt: TGTGCCAGTAGTATAGCCATAGAAGAGACCCAGTACTTC

d_call: NA
j_call: TRBJ2-2
clone_size: NA
cdr3_length: 15
v_call: TRBV2
cdr3_aa: CASGGGDALTGELFF
cdr3_nt: TGTGCCAGCGGAGGGGGGGACGCTCTAACCGGGGAGCTGTTTTTT

d_call: NA
j_call: TRBJ2-2
clone_size: NA
cdr3_length: 12
v_call: TRBV29-1
cdr3_aa: CSVNRGTGELFF
cdr3_nt: TGCAGCGTCAACCGGGGCACCGGGGAGCTGTTTTTT

d_call: NA
j_call: TRBJ2-7
clone_size: NA
cdr3_length: 13
v_call: TRBV5-5
cdr3_aa: CASSLSAPGEQYF
cdr3_nt: TGTGCCAGCAGCTTGTCCGCCCCGGGGGAGCAGTACTTC

d_call: TRBD2
j_call: TRBJ2-7
clone_size: NA
cdr3_length: 14
v_call: TRBV4-2
cdr3_aa: CASSHLAGPPEQYF
cdr3_nt: TGTGCCAGCAGCCACTTAGCGGGACCCCCCGAGCAGTACTTC

d_call: TRBD2
j_call: TRBJ2-3
clone_size: NA
cdr3_length: 16
v_call: TRBV7-2
cdr3_aa: CASSRTSGVSTDTQYF
cdr3_nt: TGTGCCAGCAGCCGGACTAGCGGGGTCAGCACAGATACGCAGTATTTT

d_call: NA
j_call: TRBJ2-7
clone_size: NA
cdr3_length: 14
v_call: TRBV18
cdr3_aa: CASSLRQDTYEQYF
cdr3_nt: TGTGCCAGCTCACTACGACAGGACACCTACGAGCAGTACTTC

d_call: NA
j_call: TRBJ2-3
clone_size: NA
cdr3_length: 16
v_call: TRBV21-1
cdr3_aa: CASSKVIGQGVFTQYF
cdr3_nt: TGTGCCAGCAGCAAAGTTATCGGACAGGGAGTTTTCACGCAGTATTTT

d_call: NA
j_call: TRBJ1-2
clone_size: NA
cdr3_length: 14
v_call: TRBV2
cdr3_aa: CASSEVGRGYGYTF
cdr3_nt: TGTGCCAGCAGTGAAGTGGGCAGGGGCTATGGCTACACCTTC

d_call: NA
j_call: TRBJ2-1
clone_size: once
cdr3_length: 13
v_call: TRBV29-1
cdr3_aa: CSGYRVLGNEQFF
cdr3_nt: TGCAGCGGCTACAGGGTCTTGGGCAATGAGCAGTTCTTC

d_call: NA
j_call: TRBJ2-1
clone_size: NA
cdr3_length: 12
v_call: TRBV7-9
cdr3_aa: CASSPTRNEQFF
cdr3_nt: TGTGCCAGCAGCCCAACTAGAAATGAGCAGTTCTTC

d_call: NA
j_call: TRBJ2-4
clone_size: NA
cdr3_length: 12
v_call: TRBV5-1
cdr3_aa: CASSLAENIQYF
cdr3_nt: TGCGCCAGCAGCTTGGCAGAAAACATTCAGTACTTC

d_call: NA
j_call: TRBJ2-5
clone_size: NA
cdr3_length: 17
v_call: TRBV21-1
cdr3_aa: CASSKALLVQGRETQYF
cdr3_nt: TGTGCCAGCAGCAAAGCGCTATTAGTACAGGGGAGAGAGACCCAGTACTTC

d_call: TRBD2
j_call: TRBJ2-3
clone_size: NA
cdr3_length: 21
v_call: TRBV27
cdr3_aa: CASSLFSSGLAGGLRTDTQYF
cdr3_nt: TGTGCCAGCAGTTTGTTTAGTTCGGGACTAGCGGGAGGTTTAAGGACAGATACGCAGTATTTT

d_call: TRBD1
j_call: TRBJ1-6
clone_size: NA
cdr3_length: 14
v_call: TRBV19
cdr3_aa: CASSRTGGYSPLHF
cdr3_nt: TGTGCCAGTAGTCGGACAGGGGGTTATTCACCCCTCCACTTT

d_call: NA
j_call: TRBJ1-4
clone_size: once
cdr3_length: 14
v_call: TRBV9
cdr3_aa: CASSVGQANEKLFF
cdr3_nt: TGTGCCAGCAGCGTAGGGCAGGCTAATGAAAAACTGTTTTTT

d_call: TRBD1
j_call: TRBJ2-7
clone_size: NA
cdr3_length: 14
v_call: TRBV9
cdr3_aa: CASSPTGGGYEQYF
cdr3_nt: TGTGCCAGCAGCCCGACAGGGGGGGGCTACGAGCAGTACTTC

d_call: TRBD1
j_call: TRBJ2-1
clone_size: NA
cdr3_length: 15
v_call: TRBV7-2
cdr3_aa: CASSLTGDRENEQFF
cdr3_nt: TGTGCCAGCAGCTTAACGGGGGACAGGGAAAATGAGCAGTTCTTC

d_call: TRBD1
j_call: TRBJ2-7
clone_size: NA
cdr3_length: 14
v_call: TRBV7-9
cdr3_aa: CASSPGTGEREQYF
cdr3_nt: TGTGCCAGCAGCCCCGGGACAGGGGAGAGGGAGCAGTACTTC

d_call: NA
j_call: TRBJ2-7
clone_size: NA
cdr3_length: 15
v_call: TRBV10-2
cdr3_aa: CASSADQGKDYEQYF
cdr3_nt: TGCGCCAGCAGTGCCGATCAGGGCAAGGACTACGAGCAGTACTTC

d_call: TRBD2
j_call: TRBJ2-7
clone_size: NA
cdr3_length: 15
v_call: TRBV5-1
cdr3_aa: CASSLGDYRSYEQYF
cdr3_nt: TGCGCCAGCAGCCTGGGGGACTATCGTAGCTACGAGCAGTACTTC

d_call: NA
j_call: TRBJ2-7
clone_size: once
cdr3_length: 14
v_call: TRBV5-4
cdr3_aa: CASSLAGARAEQYF
cdr3_nt: TGTGCCAGCAGCTTGGCAGGGGCGCGGGCCGAGCAGTACTTC

d_call: TRBD2
j_call: TRBJ2-2
clone_size: NA
cdr3_length: 19
v_call: TRBV4-3
cdr3_aa: CASSQPATRGGGPTGELFF
cdr3_nt: TGCGCCAGCAGCCAACCAGCCACACGGGGCGGGGGACCCACCGGGGAGCTGTTTTTT

d_call: NA
j_call: TRBJ1-2
clone_size: once
cdr3_length: 12
v_call: TRBV7-2
cdr3_aa: CASGSDSYGYTF
cdr3_nt: TGTGCCAGCGGCTCCGACAGCTATGGCTACACCTTC

d_call: NA
j_call: TRBJ1-1
clone_size: NA
cdr3_length: 12
v_call: TRBV27
cdr3_aa: CASRYRNTEAFF
cdr3_nt: TGTGCCAGCCGCTACAGGAACACTGAAGCTTTCTTT

d_call: NA
j_call: TRBJ1-1
clone_size: NA
cdr3_length: 13
v_call: TRBV30
cdr3_aa: CAWSVRGYTEAFF
cdr3_nt: TGTGCCTGGAGTGTAAGGGGGTACACTGAAGCTTTCTTT

d_call: NA
j_call: TRBJ1-2
clone_size: NA
cdr3_length: 15
v_call: TRBV15
cdr3_aa: CATSRDIGGGEGYTF
cdr3_nt: TGTGCCACCAGCAGAGATATCGGGGGAGGCGAGGGCTACACCTTC

d_call: TRBD1
j_call: TRBJ1-2
clone_size: NA
cdr3_length: 14
v_call: TRBV2
cdr3_aa: CASSQRQGGYGYTF
cdr3_nt: TGTGCCAGCTCCCAACGGCAGGGGGGCTATGGCTACACCTTC

d_call: NA
j_call: TRBJ1-2
clone_size: NA
cdr3_length: 13
v_call: TRBV18
cdr3_aa: CASSPRQERGYTF
cdr3_nt: TGTGCCAGCTCACCGCGACAGGAGCGTGGCTACACCTTC

d_call: TRBD2
j_call: TRBJ2-3
clone_size: NA
cdr3_length: 15
v_call: TRBV28
cdr3_aa: CASSSAGGSTDTQYF
cdr3_nt: TGTGCCAGCAGTTCGGCGGGAGGGAGCACAGATACGCAGTATTTT

d_call: TRBD2
j_call: TRBJ2-1
clone_size: NA
cdr3_length: 15
v_call: TRBV6-5
cdr3_aa: CASSFAGGESNEQFF
cdr3_nt: TGTGCCAGCAGTTTTGCGGGAGGAGAGTCGAATGAGCAGTTCTTC

d_call: NA
j_call: TRBJ1-1
clone_size: NA
cdr3_length: 17
v_call: TRBV18
cdr3_aa: CASSPSWVGGKATEAFF
cdr3_nt: TGTGCCAGCTCACCAAGTTGGGTCGGGGGAAAGGCCACTGAAGCTTTCTTT

d_call: NA
j_call: TRBJ1-5
clone_size: NA
cdr3_length: 12
v_call: TRBV7-9
cdr3_aa: CASSPQGQPQHF
cdr3_nt: TGTGCCAGCAGCCCGCAGGGACAGCCCCAGCATTTT

d_call: TRBD1
j_call: TRBJ1-5
clone_size: NA
cdr3_length: 20
v_call: TRBV12-5
cdr3_aa: CASGLGGGTGRKKREQPQHF
cdr3_nt: TGTGCTAGTGGTTTGGGCGGCGGGACAGGGCGAAAGAAAAGAGAACAGCCCCAGCATTTT

d_call: TRBD1
j_call: TRBJ1-1
clone_size: NA
cdr3_length: 15
v_call: TRBV15
cdr3_aa: CATSRGGTVNTEAFF
cdr3_nt: TGTGCCACCAGCAGAGGGGGGACAGTAAACACTGAAGCTTTCTTT

d_call: TRBD1
j_call: TRBJ2-5
clone_size: NA
cdr3_length: 13
v_call: TRBV7-9
cdr3_aa: CATRGRNQETQYF
cdr3_nt: TGTGCCACTAGGGGGCGGAACCAAGAGACCCAGTACTTC

d_call: TRBD2
j_call: TRBJ2-2
clone_size: NA
cdr3_length: 14
v_call: TRBV27
cdr3_aa: CASTRLAGTGELFF
cdr3_nt: TGTGCCAGCACGAGACTAGCGGGTACCGGGGAGCTGTTTTTT

d_call: NA
j_call: TRBJ2-3
clone_size: NA
cdr3_length: 13
v_call: TRBV9
cdr3_aa: CASSVASADTQYF
cdr3_nt: TGTGCCAGCAGCGTAGCTAGTGCAGATACGCAGTATTTT

d_call: NA
j_call: TRBJ1-1
clone_size: NA
cdr3_length: 14
v_call: TRBV5-1
cdr3_aa: CASSLVPEDTEAFF
cdr3_nt: TGCGCCAGCAGCTTGGTACCGGAGGACACTGAAGCTTTCTTT

d_call: NA
j_call: TRBJ2-7
clone_size: NA
cdr3_length: 13
v_call: TRBV30
cdr3_aa: CAWSLIQGAEQYF
cdr3_nt: TGTGCCTGGAGCTTAATACAGGGAGCCGAGCAGTACTTC

d_call: NA
j_call: TRBJ2-3
clone_size: NA
cdr3_length: 16
v_call: TRBV5-1
cdr3_aa: CASSSLGGASTDTQYF
cdr3_nt: TGCGCCAGCAGCTCGTTGGGGGGGGCCAGCACAGATACGCAGTATTTT

d_call: NA
j_call: TRBJ1-1
clone_size: NA
cdr3_length: 14
v_call: TRBV2
cdr3_aa: CASERWQTNTEAFF
cdr3_nt: TGTGCCTCCGAGAGGTGGCAGACGAACACTGAAGCTTTCTTT